Shown below are 19 T cell receptor beta chains from a single sample sequenced in a study of T cell clonotyping in hematopoietic cell transplantation. Repertoires were generated with immunoSEQ multiplex PCR, while TCRdb's copy carries only in-frame clones and drops some. The sample includes 15,000 or so clones, about nine tenths of them seen just once. The source was PBMCs, collected 100 days after allogeneic stem cell transplant. These receptors were taken from a male patient in his fifties who had an allogeneic stem cell transplant from an unrelated donor, so T cells may come from the graft donor. Some clones in this sample may be carry-over from other donors' samples.

The V and J genes are TRBV30 and TRBJ2-3; D call uncertain. CDR1 is GTSNPN and CDR2 is SVGIG in the germline V gene (reference sequence). V lost 6 bases to trimming and J lost 6 bases, with 10 bases between them. The length of the CDR3 is 11 residues. This chain's CDR3 is CACRPRDTQYF. CDR3 sequence (DNA): TGTGCCTGTAGGCCGCGGGATACGCAGTATTTT.

The V gene is TRBV4-2, the J gene TRBJ1-4; 12 bases are shared with TRBD1. Germline trimming cut 3 bases from V and 8 bases from J; bases unmatched to any gene: 7. Germline CDR1 LGHNA, CDR2 YNFKEQ. This CDR3 contains 16 residues. The CDR3 loop reads CASSQAGGTGGEKLFF. The CDR3 region has the DNA TGTGCCAGCAGCCAGGCCGGAGGGACAGGGGGCGAAAAACTGTTTTTT.

The chain uses TRBV28 and TRBJ2-7; TRBD1 aligns across 8 bases. Trimming cost V 5 bases and J 4 bases; bases outside gene matches: 25. Germline-derived CDR1 and CDR2 are MDHEN and SYDVKM. The CDR3 extends over 20 amino acids. CDR3 sequence (DNA): TGTGCCAGCAGTCACCAGTTGAGGACAGGGCCCGACTATCTAAATTACGAGCAGTACTTC. Its translation is CASSHQLRTGPDYLNYEQYF.

J is TRBJ2-1 and V is TRBV29-1, with TRBD2 matching over 9 bases. The trim removed 4 bases at V and 3 bases at J, leaving 7 bases unmatched. CDR3 length: 15 residues. Germline CDR1 and CDR2: SQVTM and ANQGSEA. The CDR3 protein is CSVVGSGGYYNEQFF. The DNA of the CDR3 is TGCAGCGTTGTGGGTAGCGGGGGATACTACAATGAGCAGTTCTTC.

The rearrangement joins TRBV7-8 to TRBJ2-7, with 8 nucleotides matching TRBD2. The CDR3 sequence is 14 residues long. After removal of 2 bases from V and 2 bases from J, the junction contained 2 bases not matched to a gene. Germline V gives CDR1 SGHVS, CDR2 FQNEAQ. For the CDR3, the DNA is TGTGCCAGCAGCTTACGGGGGGGGGCCTACGAGCAGTACTTC. It translates to CASSLRGGAYEQYF.

V gene TRBV10-3 combines with J gene TRBJ2-5; D is possibly TRBD2 (6 bases). CDR1 ENHRY and CDR2 SYGVKD come from the germline V gene. V lost 10 bases and J lost 1, with 13 bases in between. There are 13 residues in the CDR3. The CDR3 here is CATGRGFQETQYF. Written as DNA, the CDR3 is TGTGCCACTGGTCGGGGGTTCCAAGAGACCCAGTACTTC.

This clone was counted a few times. The V gene is TRBV10-3, the J gene TRBJ2-2; 7 nucleotides line up with TRBD2. The CDR3 totals 13 residues. Trimming cost V 8 bases and J 4 bases; bases outside gene matches: 4. Germline CDR1 ENHRY, CDR2 SYGVKD. The CDR3 DNA reads as TGTGCCATCGCGGGAGTGAGCACCGGGGAGCTGTTTTTT. Amino acid sequence: CAIAGVSTGELFF.

V is TRBV11-2 and J is TRBJ2-7; D perhaps matches TRBD1 (6 bases). Trimming took off 4 bases at V and 5 bases at J, with 9 bases between the two ends. The germline CDR1 and CDR2 sequences are SGHAT and FQNNGV. The CDR3 is 12 amino acids. Written as DNA, the CDR3 is TGTGCCAGCAGCTACAGGGTCGACGAGCAGTACTTC. Protein sequence: CASSYRVDEQYF.

The chain uses TRBV7-9 and TRBJ1-1, with TRBD1 matching 10 bases. Trimming removed 3 bases from V and 0 bases from J; junction bases left unmatched: 7. Germline loops: CDR1 SEHNR, CDR2 FQNEAQ (reference sequence). There are 17 residues in the CDR3. DNA for the CDR3: TGTGCCAGCAGCTTCCCGGGACAGGGGTTCTTGAACACTGAAGCTTTCTTT. Amino acids: CASSFPGQGFLNTEAFF. The complete variable domain, with remaining parts taken from reference TRBV7-9 and TRBJ1-1, reads DTGVSQNPRHKITKRGQNVTFRCDPISEHNRLYWYRQTLGQGPEFLTYFQNEAQLEKSRLLSDRFSAERPKGSFSTLEIQRTEQGDSAMYLCASSFPGQGFLNTEAFFGQGTRLTVV.

This sequence joins TRBV27 and TRBJ2-6; no firm D call. Germline CDR1 reads MNHEY; CDR2 reads SMNVEV (reference sequence). Between the trimmed V and J ends, which lost 7 bases and 0 bases, there was a span of 13 bases. The CDR3 covers 16 residues. CDR3 sequence reads: CASKSPRASGANVLTF. The DNA of the CDR3 is TGTGCCAGCAAATCCCCACGCGCCTCTGGGGCCAACGTCCTGACTTTC.

This chain uses TRBV10-3 with TRBJ1-2, with D possibly TRBD1 on 5 matching bases. The CDR3 contains 13 residues. V was clipped by 11 bases and J by 3 bases, with 16 bases between them. Germline-derived CDR1 and CDR2 are ENHRY and SYGVKD. This CDR3 reads CAVKGWAYYGYTF. For the CDR3, the DNA is TGTGCCGTTAAGGGGTGGGCCTACTATGGCTACACCTTC.

There are a few counts of this clone. The chain joins TRBV7-2 to TRBJ2-5; 9 bases align to TRBD1. This CDR3 spans 16 amino acids. From germline, CDR1 is SGHTA and CDR2 FQGNSA. After removal of 0 bases from V and 5 bases from J, the junction contained 7 bases not matched to a gene. The CDR3 DNA follows: TGTGCCAGCAGCTTAGCCGGGACAGGGTCTGGGGAGACCCAGTACTTC. This sequence encodes CASSLAGTGSGETQYF.

The chain is built from TRBV6-5 and TRBJ2-7, with D uncertain. Between the trimmed V and J ends, which lost 7 bases and 3 bases, there was a span of 16 bases. This CDR3 region has 14 residues. CDR1 is MNHEY, CDR2 SVGAGI, per germline. CDR3 bases: TGTGCCAGCATGGTTGGAAACAACCACTACGAGCAGTACTTC. Its translation is CASMVGNNHYEQYF.

The rearrangement links TRBV7-3 to TRBJ2-1; 10 positions agree with TRBD2. Trimming cost V 2 bases and J 5 bases; bases outside gene matches: 3. The V gene's germline CDR1 is SGHTA and CDR2 FQGTGA. The CDR3 is 15 amino acids. The CDR3 spells CASSLVLAGDNEQFF. CDR3 nucleotide sequence: TGTGCCAGCAGCTTAGTTCTAGCGGGGGACAATGAGCAGTTCTTC.

The gene calls are TRBV19 and TRBJ2-5; 14 positions agree with TRBD2. Germline loops: CDR1 LNHDA, CDR2 SQIVND (reference sequence). The CDR3 sequence is 16 residues long. The V segment lost 1 base and the J segment 3 bases; nucleotides outside the gene matches: 1. The DNA of the CDR3 is TGTGCCAGTAGTATAGGGGGACTAGCGGGAGAAGAGACCCAGTACTTC. Protein product: CASSIGGLAGEETQYF.

This chain links TRBV9 with TRBJ1-6; D is unresolved. V was pared by 3 bases and J by 7 bases, with 14 bases between. Germline CDR1 is SGDLS and CDR2 is YYNGEE. This CDR3 has 15 residues. The CDR3 spells CASSERPSQNSPLHF. The CDR3 region has the DNA TGTGCCAGCAGCGAAAGACCTTCCCAAAATTCACCCCTCCACTTT.

The CDR3 loop is CASSLQRYEQYF. DNA for the CDR3: TGTGCCAGCAGCTTACAGAGGTACGAGCAGTACTTC. The gene calls are TRBV7-2 and TRBJ2-7; D is unresolved. The CDR3 loop spans 12 amino acids. The V gene lost 2 bases and the J gene lost 4 bases, with 6 bases spanning the gap. The germline V gene has CDR1 SGHTA and CDR2 FQGNSA. Using reference TRBV7-2 and TRBJ2-7 for the parts outside the CDR3, the full variable domain is GAGVSQSPSNKVTEKGKDVELRCDPISGHTALYWYRQSLGQGLEFLIYFQGNSAPDKSGLPSDRFSAERTGGSVSTLTIQRTQQEDSAVYLCASSLQRYEQYFGPGTRLTVT.

The chain recombines TRBV5-6 with TRBJ1-6; 10 bases fit TRBD1. This CDR3 spans 16 amino acids. Per the germline V gene, CDR1 is SGHDT and CDR2 is YYEEEE. The V gene end was trimmed by 4 bases and the J gene end by 7 bases; junction bases not matched to a gene: 8. CDR3 residues: CASSGDRGSENSPLHF. The CDR3 DNA sequence: TGTGCCAGCAGCGGGGACAGGGGATCGGAAAATTCACCCCTCCACTTT.

The rearrangement joins TRBV5-4 to TRBJ2-5, with D possibly matching TRBD2 (5 bases). CDR1 is SGHNT and CDR2 is YYREEE in the germline V gene (reference sequence). The V end was cut by 4 bases, the J end by 5 bases, with 18 bases between. The CDR3 is 15 residues long. The CDR3 sequence is CASSPVQDFGETQYF. CDR3 nucleotide sequence: TGTGCCAGCAGCCCTGTCCAGGACTTCGGGGAGACCCAGTACTTC.